The 5 T cell receptor beta chains given below trace back to one sample, sequenced in a study of PD-L1 blockade in urothelial cancer. Clones were sequenced by immunoSEQ multiplex PCR, and TCRdb holds only the in-frame ones, with some missing. The sample holds just over 50,000 clones, 60% to 85% seen once. The sample in question was PBMCs, obtained around atezolizumab (anti-PD-L1) treatment. These receptor sequences come from a man aged 70 or older with urothelial cancer.

The chain carries TRBV5-1 and TRBJ1-6; D gene ambiguous. Germline CDR1 is SGHRS and CDR2 is YFSETQ. The CDR3 length is 14 residues. Trimming took off 6 bases at V and 5 bases at J, with 12 bases between the two ends. The CDR3 here is CASKPGENNSPLHF. The CDR3 DNA sequence: TGCGCCAGCAAACCGGGTGAAAATAATTCACCCCTCCACTTT.

The chain is built from TRBV12-5 and TRBJ1-4; 8 bases align to TRBD1. CDR3 size: 14 residues. J gave up 4 bases and V 5 bases, and 3 bases lay outside the gene matches. The germline CDR1 and CDR2 sequences are LGHNT and FRNRAP. CDR3 coding DNA: TGTGCTAGTGGTACAGGACAGGGTAATGAAAAACTGTTTTTT. The encoded protein is CASGTGQGNEKLFF.

In this sample, this clone turned up a few times. The chain links TRBV5-6 to TRBJ1-4; 8 bases align to TRBD1. The germline V gene encodes CDR1 SGHDT and CDR2 YYEEEE. V was pared by 3 bases and J by 8 bases, with 3 bases of the junction left unmatched. The CDR3 sequence is 13 residues long. The CDR3 region has the DNA TGTGCCAGCAGCTGGACAGGGACCGAAAAACTGTTTTTT. Translated, it gives CASSWTGTEKLFF.

V gene TRBV9 combines with J gene TRBJ1-1; 7 positions agree with TRBD1. Germline V gene lookup returns CDR1 SGDLS and CDR2 YYNGEE. CDR3 size: 14 residues. Losses at the gene ends were 3 bases for V and 2 bases for J; bases not matched to a gene: 4. CDR3 in DNA: TGTGCCAGCAGCGCCGGACAGGCAAACACTGAAGCTTTCTTT. Residues: CASSAGQANTEAFF.

There are a few counts of this clone. The V gene is TRBV4-1, the J gene TRBJ1-1, with 7 bases matching TRBD1. The V and J ends lost 4 bases and 0 bases, in that order; junction bases with no gene match: 2. This CDR3 region has 14 residues. In germline, CDR1 is MGHRA, CDR2 YSYEKL. The CDR3 nucleotides read TGCGCCAGCAGCCGACAGGGAGTGAACACTGAAGCTTTCTTT. This translates into CASSRQGVNTEAFF.